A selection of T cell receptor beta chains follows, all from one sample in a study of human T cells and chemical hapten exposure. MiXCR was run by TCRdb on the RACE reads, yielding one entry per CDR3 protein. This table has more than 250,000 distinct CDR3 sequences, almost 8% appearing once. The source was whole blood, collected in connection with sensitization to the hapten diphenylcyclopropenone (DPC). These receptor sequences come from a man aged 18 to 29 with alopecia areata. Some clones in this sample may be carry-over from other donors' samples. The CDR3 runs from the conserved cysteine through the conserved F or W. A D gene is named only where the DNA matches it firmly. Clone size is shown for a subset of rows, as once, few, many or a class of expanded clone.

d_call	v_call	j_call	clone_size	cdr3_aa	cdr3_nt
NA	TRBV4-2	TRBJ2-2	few	CASSQGMGGGSGELFF	TGTGCCAGCAGCCAAGGGATGGGAGGAGGATCCGGGGAGCTGTTTTTT
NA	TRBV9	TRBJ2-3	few	CASSSTRDGADTQYF	TGTGCCAGCAGTTCGACCAGGGATGGTGCAGATACGCAGTATTTT
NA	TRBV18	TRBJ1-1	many	CASSPLSGGDTEAFF	TGTGCCAGCTCACCACTATCAGGCGGAGACACTGAAGCTTTCTTT
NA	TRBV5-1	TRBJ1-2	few	CASSLAGGHGYTF	TGCGCCAGCAGCTTGGCTGGGGGTCATGGCTACACCTTC
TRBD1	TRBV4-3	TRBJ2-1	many	CASSQDISGGYNEQFF	TGCGCCAGCAGCCAAGATATTTCAGGGGGTTACAATGAGCAGTTCTTC
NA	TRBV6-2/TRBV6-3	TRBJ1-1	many	CASSLDGSNTEAFF	TGTGCCAGCAGTTTGGACGGATCTAACACTGAAGCTTTCTTT
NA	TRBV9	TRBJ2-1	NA	CASSVGGRYNEQFF	TGTGCCAGCAGCGTTGGGGGAAGGTACAATGAGCAGTTCTTC
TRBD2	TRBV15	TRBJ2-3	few	CATSLSGGGDTQYF	TGTGCCACCAGCTTGAGCGGGGGGGGTGATACGCAGTATTTT
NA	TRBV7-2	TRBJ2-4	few	CASSPQGGGLTKNIQYF	TGTGCCAGCAGCCCCCAAGGGGGGGGGTTGACCAAAAACATTCAGTACTTC
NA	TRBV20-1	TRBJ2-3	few	CSVPTVLTDTQYF	TGCAGTGTTCCAACAGTACTCACAGATACGCAGTATTTT
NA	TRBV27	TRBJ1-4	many	CASSTWGFQGKLFF	TGTGCCAGCAGTACATGGGGTTTCCAGGGAAAACTGTTTTTT
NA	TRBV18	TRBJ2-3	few	CASSPELGEADTQYF	TGTGCCAGCTCACCCGAACTAGGAGAGGCAGATACGCAGTATTTT
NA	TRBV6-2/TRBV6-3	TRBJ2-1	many	CASSYARAYNEQFF	TGTGCCAGCAGCTACGCTCGGGCCTACAATGAGCAGTTCTTC
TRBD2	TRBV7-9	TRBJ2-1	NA	CASSLPPRLAGTRNEQFF	TGTGCCAGCAGCTTACCACCCCGACTAGCGGGGACAAGGAATGAGCAGTTCTTC
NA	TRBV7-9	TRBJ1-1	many	CASSLERALGNEAFF	TGTGCCAGCAGCTTAGAACGGGCACTCGGGAATGAAGCTTTCTTT
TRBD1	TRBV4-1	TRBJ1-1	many	CASSYGQGATEAFF	TGCGCCAGCAGCTACGGACAGGGTGCGACCGAAGCTTTCTTT
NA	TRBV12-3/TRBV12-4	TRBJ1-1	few	CASSHSRHSENTEAFF	TGTGCCAGCAGCCATTCAAGACATTCTGAGAACACTGAAGCTTTCTTT
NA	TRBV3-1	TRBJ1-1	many	CASSQSSQGMNTEAFF	TGTGCCAGCAGCCAAAGCTCACAGGGAATGAACACTGAAGCTTTCTTT
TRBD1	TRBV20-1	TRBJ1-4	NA	CSATRDRGGGPEKPFF	TGCAGTGCTACCCGGGACAGAGGAGGGGGGCCCGAAAAACCGTTTTTT
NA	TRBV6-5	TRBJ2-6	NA	CASSFDSNLSGANVLTF	TGTGCCAGCAGTTTTGACAGCAACCTCTCTGGGGCCAACGTCCTGACTTTC
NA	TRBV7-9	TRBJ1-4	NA	CASSTVGTNEKLFF	TGTGCCAGCAGCACCGTGGGAACTAATGAAAAACTGTTTTTT
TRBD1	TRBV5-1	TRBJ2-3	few	CASSFRRQGSTDTQYF	TGCGCCAGCAGCTTTCGCCGACAGGGGAGCACAGATACGCAGTATTTT
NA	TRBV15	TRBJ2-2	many	CATSERAGELFF	TGTGCCACCAGCGAACGCGCCGGGGAGCTGTTTTTT
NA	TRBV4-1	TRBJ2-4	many	CASSQSWAPNIQYF	TGCGCCAGCAGCCAATCCTGGGCCCCAAACATTCAGTACTTC
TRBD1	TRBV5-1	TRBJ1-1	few	CASSVGTGGSSAEAFF	TGCGCCAGCAGCGTGGGGACAGGGGGATCGTCGGCTGAAGCTTTCTTT
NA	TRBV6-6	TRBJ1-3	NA	CASSYNIRDILF	TGTGCCAGCAGTTACAACATCCGGGACATTCTATTT
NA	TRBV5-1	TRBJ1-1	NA	CASSAGQILNTEAFF	TGCGCCAGCAGCGCAGGACAGATTTTGAACACTGAAGCTTTCTTT
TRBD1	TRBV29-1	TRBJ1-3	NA	CSVADDRAGNTIYF	TGCAGCGTTGCCGACGACAGGGCTGGAAACACCATATATTTT
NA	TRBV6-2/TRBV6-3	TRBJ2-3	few	CASSYSSSPDTQYF	TGTGCCAGCAGTTACTCGAGTTCTCCAGATACGCAGTATTTT
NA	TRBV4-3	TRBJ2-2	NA	CASSQVRNTGELFF	TGCGCCAGCAGCCAAGTTAGAAACACCGGGGAGCTGTTTTTT
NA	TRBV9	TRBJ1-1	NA	CASGPRQANTEAFF	TGTGCCAGCGGGCCCCGACAGGCGAACACTGAAGCTTTCTTT
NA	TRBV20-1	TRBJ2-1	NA	CSARAGTRGLGEQFF	TGCAGTGCTAGAGCCGGGACTAGGGGGCTAGGTGAGCAGTTCTTC
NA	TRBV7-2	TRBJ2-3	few	CASSLDWDTSTDTQYF	TGTGCCAGCAGCTTAGATTGGGACACTAGCACAGATACGCAGTATTTT
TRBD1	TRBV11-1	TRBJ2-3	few	CASSLEVTGGDTQYF	TGTGCCAGCAGCTTAGAGGTGACAGGGGGAGATACGCAGTATTTT
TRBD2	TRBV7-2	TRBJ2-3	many	CALGLVADTQYF	TGTGCCTTAGGACTAGTCGCGGATACGCAGTATTTT
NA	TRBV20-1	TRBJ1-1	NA	CSARDPYGGEMAEAFF	TGCAGTGCGAGAGACCCCTATGGGGGAGAAATGGCTGAAGCTTTCTTT
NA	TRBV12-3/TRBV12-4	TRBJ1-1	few	CASSFHTEAFF	TGTGCCAGCAGTTTTCACACTGAAGCTTTCTTT
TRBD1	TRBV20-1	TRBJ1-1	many	CSAGQGEAFF	TGCAGTGCTGGACAGGGGGAAGCTTTCTTT
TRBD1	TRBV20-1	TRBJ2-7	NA	CSARGSKDREESYEQYF	TGCAGTGCTAGAGGATCCAAGGACAGGGAAGAGTCCTACGAGCAGTACTTC
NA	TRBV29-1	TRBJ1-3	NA	CSVALTGTPGNTIYF	TGCAGCGTTGCCCTTACCGGGACACCTGGAAACACCATATATTTT
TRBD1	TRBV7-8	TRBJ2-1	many	CASSLVVAGTGVDNEQFF	TGTGCCAGCAGCTTAGTTGTGGCGGGGACAGGGGTCGACAATGAGCAGTTCTTC
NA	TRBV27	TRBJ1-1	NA	CASNPTGSTEAFF	TGTGCCAGCAACCCTACAGGGAGTACTGAAGCTTTCTTT
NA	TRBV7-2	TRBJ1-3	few	CASSLAGDGNTIYF	TGTGCCAGCAGCTTAGCCGGGGATGGAAACACCATATATTTT
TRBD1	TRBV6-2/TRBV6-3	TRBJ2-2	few	CASSYVRGLYVRELFF	TGTGCCAGCAGTTACGTAAGGGGGCTTTATGTCCGGGAGCTGTTTTTT
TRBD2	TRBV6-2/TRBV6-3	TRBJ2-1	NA	CASRNGGASIDEQFF	TGTGCCAGCAGGAACGGGGGGGCATCAATCGATGAGCAGTTCTTC
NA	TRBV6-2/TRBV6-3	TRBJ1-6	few	CASSYSKGVQASYNSPLHF	TGTGCCAGCAGTTACTCGAAAGGGGTACAGGCGTCCTATAATTCACCCCTCCACTTT
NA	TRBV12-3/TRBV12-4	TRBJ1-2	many	CASSLAANYGYTF	TGTGCCAGCAGTTTAGCAGCTAACTATGGCTACACCTTC
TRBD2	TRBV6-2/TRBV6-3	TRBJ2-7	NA	CASWAGLAVLDYEQYF	TGTGCCAGCTGGGCGGGGCTAGCGGTGTTGGACTACGAGCAGTACTTC
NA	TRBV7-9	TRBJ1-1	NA	CASSPRVGDSGSTEAFF	TGTGCCAGCAGTCCGAGGGTCGGGGACTCGGGGAGCACTGAAGCTTTCTTT
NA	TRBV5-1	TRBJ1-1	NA	CASSPDYTNKDTEAFF	TGCGCCAGCAGCCCGGATTACACAAACAAAGACACTGAAGCTTTCTTT
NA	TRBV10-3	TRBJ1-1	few	CAISEFNTEAFF	TGTGCCATCAGTGAGTTTAACACTGAAGCTTTCTTT
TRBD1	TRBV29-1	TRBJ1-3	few	CSVHVTGARNTIYF	TGCAGCGTACACGTGACAGGGGCTAGAAACACCATATATTTT
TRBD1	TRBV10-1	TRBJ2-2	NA	CASSRTGNTGELFF	TGCGCCAGCAGTCGGACAGGCAACACCGGGGAGCTGTTTTTT
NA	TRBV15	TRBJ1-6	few	CATSGGDRTLHF	TGTGCCACCAGCGGAGGGGATCGCACCCTCCACTTT